This entry concerns a single T cell receptor (beta chain). The antigen this receptor binds is unknown. Base qualities are not recorded, but no much larger clone differs from it by a single base. Looking up the germline V gene (reference sequence) yields CDR1 LNHNV and CDR2 YYDKDF. V gives up 0 bases and J gives up 0 bases, and the segment between their germline ends measures 11 bases. The CDR3 sequence holds 16 residues, the cysteine and phenylalanine included. The read is trimmed to its CDR3 DNA, 48 bases read in frame from base 1. This sample is drawn from a study of T cell repertoires and Cas9 in healthy adults (dated by TCRdb to the late 2010s). Concerning the study at large: SpCas9-reactive T cells were characterized for multi-effector potency, cytotoxicity and lineage determination within the CD4 and CD8 compartments. This study looked at whether people already carry T cell immunity to the Streptococcus pyogenes Cas9 nuclease (SpCas9), the enzyme used in CRISPR gene editing. General findings and caveats noted by the study authors: In vitro, SpCas9-reactive regulatory T cells were reported to reduce the proliferation and function of SpCas9-reactive effector T cells.

Healthy humans were used as donors in the study. Library prep was done by the immunoSEQ multiplex PCR assay. Here the immuneACCESS table is served through TCRdb, limited to in-frame sequences with V and J called. Missing clones are a known gap in these copies; in checked studies unresolved V genes cover under half, and the rest lacks a known reason. The table for this sample lists about 13,000 clones; 89% of them were counted only once. The ten biggest clones cover approximately 1.5% of the sample. This clonotype was obtained from a human donor in good health. Recombination joined TRBV15 with TRBJ1-1; the D segment cannot be called with confidence. Material for sequencing was Tregs (CD4+, CD25+, CD127-, CD137-, CD154-) from PBMCs; culture status not recorded. The CDR3 protein: CATSRDLGSMNTEAFF. The nucleotide sequence reads as follows: TGTGCCACCAGCAGAGATCTGGGGAGTATGAACACTGAAGCTTTCTTT.